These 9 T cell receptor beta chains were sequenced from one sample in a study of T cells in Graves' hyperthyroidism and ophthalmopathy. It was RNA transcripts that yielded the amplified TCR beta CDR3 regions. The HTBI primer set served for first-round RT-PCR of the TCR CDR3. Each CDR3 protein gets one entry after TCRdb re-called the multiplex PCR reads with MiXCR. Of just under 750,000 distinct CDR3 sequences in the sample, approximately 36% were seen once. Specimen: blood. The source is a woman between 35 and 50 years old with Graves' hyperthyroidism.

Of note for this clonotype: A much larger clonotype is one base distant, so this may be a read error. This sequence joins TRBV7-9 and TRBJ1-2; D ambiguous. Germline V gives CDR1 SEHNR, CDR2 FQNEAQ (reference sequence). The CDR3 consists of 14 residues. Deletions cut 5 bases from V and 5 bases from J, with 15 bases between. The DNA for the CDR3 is TGTGCCAGCAGCCCCGTAGAGGACTTATATGGCTACACCTTC. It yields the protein CASSPVEDLYGYTF. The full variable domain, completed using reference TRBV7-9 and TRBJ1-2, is DTGVSQNPRHKITKRGQNVTFRCDPISEHNRLYWYRQTLGQGPEFLTYFQNEAQLEKSRLLSDRFSAERPKGSFSTLEIQRTEQGDSAMYLCASSPVEDLYGYTFGSGTRLTVV.

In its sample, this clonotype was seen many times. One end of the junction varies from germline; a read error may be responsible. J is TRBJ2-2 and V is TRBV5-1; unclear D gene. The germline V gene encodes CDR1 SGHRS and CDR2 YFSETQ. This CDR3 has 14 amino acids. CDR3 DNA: TGTGCCAGCAGCTTAGCTGGGAACACCGGGGAGCTGTTTTTT. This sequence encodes CASSLAGNTGELFF.

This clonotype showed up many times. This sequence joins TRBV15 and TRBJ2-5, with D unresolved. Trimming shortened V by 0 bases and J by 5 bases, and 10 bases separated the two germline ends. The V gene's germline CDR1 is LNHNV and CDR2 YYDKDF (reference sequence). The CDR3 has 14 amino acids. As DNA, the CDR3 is TGTGCCACCAGCAGAGATTCCAGCTCCGAGACCCAGTACTTC. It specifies CATSRDSSSETQYF.

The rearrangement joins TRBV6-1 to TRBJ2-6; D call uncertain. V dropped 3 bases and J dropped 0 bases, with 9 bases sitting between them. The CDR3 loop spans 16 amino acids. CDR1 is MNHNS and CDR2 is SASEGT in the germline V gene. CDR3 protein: CASSDRLHSGANVLTF. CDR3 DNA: TGTGCCAGCAGTGATAGGCTCCACTCTGGGGCCAACGTCCTGACTTTC.

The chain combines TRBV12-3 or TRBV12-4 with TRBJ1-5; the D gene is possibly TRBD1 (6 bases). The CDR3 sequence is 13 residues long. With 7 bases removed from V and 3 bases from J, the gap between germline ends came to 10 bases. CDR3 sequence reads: CASIGQHNQPQHF. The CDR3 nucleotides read TGTGCCAGCATTGGACAGCACAATCAGCCCCAGCATTTT.

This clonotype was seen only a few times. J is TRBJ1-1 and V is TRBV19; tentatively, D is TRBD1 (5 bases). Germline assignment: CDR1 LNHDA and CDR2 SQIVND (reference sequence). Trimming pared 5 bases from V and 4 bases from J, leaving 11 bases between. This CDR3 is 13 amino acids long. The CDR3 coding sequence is TGTGCCAGTAGTCGGGAGACAGCCACTGAAGCTTTCTTT. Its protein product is CASSRETATEAFF. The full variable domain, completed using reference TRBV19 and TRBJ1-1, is DGGITQSPKYLFRKEGQNVTLSCEQNLNHDAMYWYRQDPGQGLRLIYYSQIVNDFQKGDIAEGYSVSREKKESFPLTVTSAQKNPTAFYLCASSRETATEAFFGQGTRLTVV.

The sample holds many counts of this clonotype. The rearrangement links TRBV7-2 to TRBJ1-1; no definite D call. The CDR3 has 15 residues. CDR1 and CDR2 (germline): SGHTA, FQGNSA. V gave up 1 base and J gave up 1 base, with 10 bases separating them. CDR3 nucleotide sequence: TGTGCCAGCAGCTTAGAGTACATCCCGAACACTGAAGCTTTCTTT. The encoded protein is CASSLEYIPNTEAFF.

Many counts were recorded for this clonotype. The CDR3 DNA sequence: TGCGCCAGCAGTGGAGGGACGCCTAAAGAAGCTTTCTTT. Its translation is CASSGGTPKEAFF. This chain links TRBV10-2 with TRBJ1-1; D may be TRBD1 (5 bases). Germline V gene sequence: CDR1 WSHSY, CDR2 SAAADI. The CDR3 sequence is 13 residues long. V dropped 4 bases and J dropped 8 bases, with 14 bases sitting between them.

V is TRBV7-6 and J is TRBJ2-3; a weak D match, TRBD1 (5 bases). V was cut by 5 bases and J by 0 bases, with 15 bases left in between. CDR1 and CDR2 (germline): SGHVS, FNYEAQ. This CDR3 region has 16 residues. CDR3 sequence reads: CASSRQGALSTDTQYF. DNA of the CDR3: TGTGCCAGCAGCAGGCAAGGGGCGCTGAGCACAGATACGCAGTATTTT.